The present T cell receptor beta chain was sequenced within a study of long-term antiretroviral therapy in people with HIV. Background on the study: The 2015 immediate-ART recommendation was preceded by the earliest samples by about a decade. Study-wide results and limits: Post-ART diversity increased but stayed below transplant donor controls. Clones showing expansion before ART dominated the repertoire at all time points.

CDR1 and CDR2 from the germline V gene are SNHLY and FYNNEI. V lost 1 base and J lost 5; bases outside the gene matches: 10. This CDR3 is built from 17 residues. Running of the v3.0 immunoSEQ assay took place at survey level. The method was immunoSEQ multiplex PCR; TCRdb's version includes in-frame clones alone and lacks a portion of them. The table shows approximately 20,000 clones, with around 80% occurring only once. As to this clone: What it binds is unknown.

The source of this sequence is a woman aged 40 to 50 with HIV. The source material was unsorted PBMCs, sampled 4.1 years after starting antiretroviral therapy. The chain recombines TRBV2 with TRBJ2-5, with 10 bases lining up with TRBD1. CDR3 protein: CASSEGVGQGYGETQYF. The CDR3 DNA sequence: TGTGCCAGCAGTGAAGGGGTGGGACAGGGGTACGGCGAGACCCAGTACTTC.